The clone carrying this TCR beta chain was detected a few times. Its specificity is not known. TCRdb ran MiXCR on the RT-PCR reads and lists one entry per CDR3 protein. The sample yields 280,000 or so distinct CDR3 sequences, roughly 22% seen once. This specimen belongs to a study of response to subunit inactivated influenza vaccine. Study-wide results and limits: After each seasonal influenza vaccination, few new T cells are recruited, the authors suggested.

This CDR3 region has 12 residues. Trimming stripped 8 bases from V and 5 bases from J, with 12 bases between. Germline V CDR1 and CDR2: SGHAT, FQNNGV. The material sequenced was PBMCs from blood, taken 21 months after vaccination. This receptor was taken from a man between 50 and 69 years old who received an inactivated influenza vaccine. This chain uses TRBV11-2 with TRBJ1-2; D remains unclear. The CDR3 reads CASSASSYGYTF. In DNA form, the CDR3 reads TGTGCCAGCTCAGCTAGTTCATATGGCTACACCTTC. Complete variable domain (other parts from reference TRBV11-2 and TRBJ1-2): EAGVAQSPRYKIIEKRQSVAFWCNPISGHATLYWYQQILGQGPKLLIQFQNNGVVDDSQLPKDRFSAERLKGVDSTLKIQPAKLEDSAVYLCASSASSYGYTFGSGTRLTVV.